This note documents a single T cell receptor beta chain sequence. This clone appeared a single time. Its antigen is unknown. No base quality values were provided; no much bigger clone lies one nucleotide off. Taken with the paper, the label for treatment or condition translates to: oral pan-JAK inhibitor, 5-10 mg twice daily. From alopecia areata patients, peripheral blood was collected along with lesional scalp punch biopsies. PBMCs were separated by density centrifugation and stained for CD3, CD4 and CD8, after which CD4+ and CD8+ T cells were sorted on a FACSAria. The data derive from a study of CD8+ T cells in alopecia areata (dated by TCRdb to the late 2010s). At the level of the whole study: Treated patients were enrolled in an open-label pilot trial of oral tofacitinib, 5 to 10 mg twice daily, for moderate-to-severe alopecia areata. Patients stayed on tofacitinib for 6 to 18 months and then had 6 months of follow-up off drug so that delayed response and recurrence could be assessed. The SALT score, which quantifies the percentage of affected scalp surface area, was used to measure disease severity in treated patients. High-throughput TCRbeta sequencing was used to examine T cell clonal expansion in alopecia areata in both the C3H/HeJ mouse model and human patients. Scalp tissue and sorted CD4+ and CD8+ peripheral blood T cells from patchy and totalis/universalis alopecia areata patients and from healthy controls were covered by human TCRbeta sequencing. Biopsies were taken from tofacitinib-treated patients at baseline and at 4 and 24 weeks of treatment, and a later scalp biopsy was taken in several of the tofacitinib-treated patients. Scalp clonality was compared among normal scalp (n=4), patchy alopecia areata scalp (n=8), and alopecia totalis/universalis scalp (n=8). The RNA source kit depended on sample type: the PAXgene miRNA kit for fixed scalp, the miRNeasy kit for PBMCs, and the RNeasy kit for mouse skin. TCRbeta CDR3 regions were amplified by immunoSEQ multiplex PCR with 35 Vbeta forward and 13 Jbeta reverse primers. The research as a whole found: With tofacitinib, both scalp clonality and the number of expanded CD8+ clones among the top 100 scalp clones went down significantly. During tofacitinib treatment, many expanded lesional clones remained in scalp and blood, and this persistence may partly explain relapse after treatment is stopped. Because the treated cohort was small and had only one nonresponder, larger studies are needed to examine links between baseline CD8+ expansion and response. TCR sequences shared between patients were less clear than in mice, possibly partly because of HLA diversity in the patient population. Resident alphabeta T cells in normal human skin are also sequenced, complicating scalp TCR repertoire analysis, unlike mouse skin dominated by gammadelta T cells. Higher clonality and more expanded CD8+ clones were observed in lesional scalp than in normal scalp, particularly in alopecia totalis/universalis, a finding suggestive of antigenic drive.

CDR1 and CDR2, looked up from the germline V gene, are SGHTA and FQGNSA. Trimming at the junction amounts to 5 bases on V and 9 bases on J, and the germline ends lie 14 bases apart. The CDR3 starts with the cysteine, ends with the phenylalanine, and has 13 residues. Only CDR3 DNA remains: 39 bases, in frame from the first base. The protocol used for the library was the immunoSEQ multiplex PCR assay. For TCR sequencing, RNA was extracted from every sample and reverse transcribed into cDNA to serve as template. First-strand cDNA was synthesized using SuperScript III with a 2:1 mix of oligo-dT and random hexamers. A synthetic immune receptor repertoire was used to gauge amplification bias, and whatever bias remained was removed computationally. Turning to the authors' computational methods: Raw reads were preprocessed to remove errors, and CDR3 was defined by IMGT conventions from the conserved cysteine to phenylalanine. To get clonality, Shannon entropy was normalized by log2 of the number of productive unique TCRs and the result was subtracted from 1. CD4 or CD8 identity of scalp clones was inferred by cross-referencing scalp TCRbeta sequences with sorted blood CD4 and CD8 repertoires. TCRdb took over this immuneACCESS table, retaining in-frame rearrangements with V and J assigned. Such tables are incomplete; in checked studies, under half of the missing clones stem from an unresolved V gene, and the remainder is unexplained. Clonal size and the V and J genes are those of that table, whereas D and trimming came from the DNA. Recorded for this sample are hundreds of thousands of clones; roughly 66% of them occurred a single time. The ten largest make up 1% to 1.5% of the sample.

The TCR was taken from a human donor with alopecia areata. This chain is built from TRBV7-2 and TRBJ2-1; the D segment could be TRBD1, given 5 matching bases. Specimen: CD4+ T cells sorted from blood, collected at approximately week 42, from a patient treated with tofacitinib. The CDR3 region has the sequence CASSGARGSEQFF. DNA sequence: TGTGCCAGCAGCGGGGCTAGGGGCTCTGAGCAGTTCTTC.